This TCR beta chain is drawn from a study of PD-1 blockade in classical Hodgkin lymphoma. For the study at large: The nivolumab dose that patients received was 3 mg/kg, given intravenously every 2 weeks.

All the patients suffered relapse after autologous stem cell transplantation, and brentuximab vedotin exposure differed. This clone occurred a few times. Its antigen is unknown. Findings and caveats of the study: Sources of repertoire differences remain undefined, possibly disease activity or prior therapy. Newly diagnosed patients had baseline TCR diversity that was reportedly lower than that of healthy donors.

This table comes from immunoSEQ multiplex PCR, and its TCRdb copy is limited to in-frame clones, with some not included. The data show about 97,000 clones, roughly 84% seen once. Germline V gives CDR1 KGHSH, CDR2 LQKENI. This CDR3 has 14 amino acids. V lost 3 bases to trimming and J lost 5 bases; unmatched junction nucleotides: 5. The receptor comes from a human donor with classical Hodgkin lymphoma. This chain connects TRBV18 to TRBJ2-5; 8 positions match TRBD2. The sample in question was peripheral blood mononuclear cells (PBMCs), obtained at baseline. Written as DNA, the CDR3 is TGTGCCAGCTCACCGGCGGGAGGTGGCGAGACCCAGTACTTC. As protein: CASSPAGGGETQYF.